This is a list of T cell receptor beta chains from one sample in a study of blood T cell repertoires in COVID-19. Data came from immunoSEQ multiplex PCR; TCRdb stores just in-frame clones and leaves some out. The repertoire holds some 220,000 clones, with 80% to 85% as singletons. The sequenced sample consisted of peripheral blood. The receptors originated from a woman of 80 years or more with active or convalescent COVID-19. Both conserved end residues are part of each CDR3. Fields, in order: CDR3 DNA, CDR3 protein, J gene, clone size, V gene, D gene. A D gene is named only where the DNA matches it firmly. The size field is filled for only some rows; it gives once, few, many or a size class.

TGTGCCAGCAGCTTAGAAGGGGGCTCTGGAAACACCATATATTTT	CASSLEGGSGNTIYF	TRBJ1-3	-	TRBV7-2	-
TGTGCCAGTACCTCAAGGGGGGGGAAAGGAAACACCATATATTTT	CASTSRGGKGNTIYF	TRBJ1-3	-	TRBV19	-
TGTGCCACCAGCAGCCCATTTGGGGGCGGGCAGCCCCAGCATTTT	CATSSPFGGGQPQHF	TRBJ1-5	-	TRBV15	-
TGTGCCAGCCGAACGCAGGTTTTAGCTAACTATGGCTACACCTTC	CASRTQVLANYGYTF	TRBJ1-2	-	TRBV28	-
TGTGCCAGCAGTCGACAGGGGGTGCGGGAGACCCAGTACTTC	CASSRQGVRETQYF	TRBJ2-5	-	TRBV27	TRBD1
TGTGCCAGCAGCTTACAGGGGGGGAACACCGGGGAGCTGTTTTTT	CASSLQGGNTGELFF	TRBJ2-2	-	TRBV7-2	-
TGTGCCAGCAGTGCCCGTCGGACAGAGATAAACTATGGCTACACCTTC	CASSARRTEINYGYTF	TRBJ1-2	-	TRBV27	-
TGTGCCAGCAGCCAAGTGGGGGGGAGGAGGGAGACCCAGTACTTC	CASSQVGGRRETQYF	TRBJ2-5	once	TRBV3-1/TRBV3-2	TRBD2
TGTGCCAGCAGCCGAGGGGCGGGAGGGCCCTACGAGCAGTACTTC	CASSRGAGGPYEQYF	TRBJ2-7	-	TRBV5-4	TRBD2
TGTGCCAGCAGCTTGGCCGGGGGAATGAGCTATGGCTACACCTTC	CASSLAGGMSYGYTF	TRBJ1-2	-	TRBV5-4	-
TGTGCCAGCAGCTTAACTAGCGGACAAGAGACCCAGTACTTC	CASSLTSGQETQYF	TRBJ2-5	-	TRBV11-3	TRBD2
TGTGCCAGCAGTTTAGGGGGACACTCGAACACTGAAGCTTTCTTT	CASSLGGHSNTEAFF	TRBJ1-1	-	TRBV28	-
TGTGCCAGTACTACAGGGCAAGAGACCCAGTACTTC	CASTTGQETQYF	TRBJ2-5	-	TRBV19	-
TGTGCCAGCAGTTTAGAGACAGCAGATACGCAGTATTTT	CASSLETADTQYF	TRBJ2-3	-	TRBV12-3/TRBV12-4	-
TGCGCCAGCAGAGGCGCGGGGGCGCAAGAGACCCAGTACTTC	CASRGAGAQETQYF	TRBJ2-5	-	TRBV5-1	-
TGTGCCAGCACCCACAGGGGAGGTACTGAAGCTTTCTTT	CASTHRGGTEAFF	TRBJ1-1	-	TRBV6-5	TRBD1
TGTGCCAGCTCACCGCCTGGACAGGGGATCTATGGCTACACCTTC	CASSPPGQGIYGYTF	TRBJ1-2	-	TRBV18	TRBD1
TGTGCCAGCAGCCCCGACATCTATAGCAATCAGCCCCAGCATTTT	CASSPDIYSNQPQHF	TRBJ1-5	-	TRBV6-2/TRBV6-3	-
TGTGCCAGCTCACTTCCGGGACAGCCCTACGAGCAGTACTTC	CASSLPGQPYEQYF	TRBJ2-7	few	TRBV18	TRBD1
TGTGCCAGTACACGGGGGGAGGGTGAAGCTTTCTTT	CASTRGEGEAFF	TRBJ1-1	-	TRBV19	-
TGTGCCAGCAGCCCCCCAGCAGGACAGGGGACCCAGTACTTC	CASSPPAGQGTQYF	TRBJ2-5	-	TRBV28	TRBD1
TGTGCCAGCAGCCAACTAACTAGCGTAGGCACAGATACGCAGTATTTT	CASSQLTSVGTDTQYF	TRBJ2-3	-	TRBV5-4	TRBD2